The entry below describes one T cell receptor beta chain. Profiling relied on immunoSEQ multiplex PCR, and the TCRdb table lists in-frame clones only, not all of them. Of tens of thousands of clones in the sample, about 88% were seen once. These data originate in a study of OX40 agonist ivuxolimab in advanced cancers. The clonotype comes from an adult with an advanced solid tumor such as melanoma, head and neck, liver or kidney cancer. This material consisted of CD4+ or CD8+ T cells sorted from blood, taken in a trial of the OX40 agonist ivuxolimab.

This CDR3 reads CASNTGTGNNEQFF. CDR3 sequence (DNA): TGTGCCAGCAACACCGGGACAGGGAACAATGAGCAGTTCTTC. The V and J genes are TRBV2 and TRBJ2-1, with TRBD1 matching over 9 bases. Germline V gene lookup returns CDR1 SNHLY and CDR2 FYNNEI. With V trimmed by 7 bases and J by 5 bases, 6 bases remained unmatched. The CDR3 is 14 amino acids.